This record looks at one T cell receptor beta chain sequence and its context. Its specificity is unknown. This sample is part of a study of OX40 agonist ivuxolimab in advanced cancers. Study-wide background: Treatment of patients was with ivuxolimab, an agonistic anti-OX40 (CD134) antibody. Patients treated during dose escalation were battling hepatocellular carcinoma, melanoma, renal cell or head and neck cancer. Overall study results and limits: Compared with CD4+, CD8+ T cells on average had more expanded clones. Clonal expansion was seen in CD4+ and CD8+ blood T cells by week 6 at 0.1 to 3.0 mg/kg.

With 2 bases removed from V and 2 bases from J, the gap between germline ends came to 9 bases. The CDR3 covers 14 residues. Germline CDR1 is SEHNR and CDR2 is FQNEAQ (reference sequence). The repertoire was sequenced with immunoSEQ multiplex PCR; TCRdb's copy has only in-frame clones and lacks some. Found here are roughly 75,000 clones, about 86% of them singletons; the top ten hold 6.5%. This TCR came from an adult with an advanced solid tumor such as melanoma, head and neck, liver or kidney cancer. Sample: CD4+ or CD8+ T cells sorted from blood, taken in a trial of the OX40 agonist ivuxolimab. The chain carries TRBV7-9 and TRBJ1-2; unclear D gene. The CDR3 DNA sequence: TGTGCCAGCAGCTTACTACGGGAAAACTATGGCTACACCTTC. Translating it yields CASSLLRENYGYTF. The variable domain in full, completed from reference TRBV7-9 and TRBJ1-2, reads DTGVSQNPRHKITKRGQNVTFRCDPISEHNRLYWYRQTLGQGPEFLTYFQNEAQLEKSRLLSDRFSAERPKGSFSTLEIQRTEQGDSAMYLCASSLLRENYGYTFGSGTRLTVV.